The 26 T cell receptor beta chains given below trace back to one sample, sequenced in a study of blood T cell repertoires in COVID-19. Sequencing used immunoSEQ multiplex PCR; TCRdb keeps in-frame clones, though not all of them. This table holds a few hundred thousand clones, 83% found once. The sequencing input was PBMCs or T cells enriched from blood (not recorded which). Source of these receptors: a woman in her fifties or sixties who had recovered from COVID-19.

This chain uses TRBV10-3 with TRBJ2-2, with 15 bases aligning to TRBD2. J was trimmed by 7 bases and V by 8 bases; bases with no gene match: 8. The CDR3 is made up of 16 amino acids. Germline V gene data show CDR1 as ENHRY and CDR2 as SYGVKD. The CDR3: CAILRTSGRAGGELFF. The DNA for the CDR3 is TGTGCCATCTTAAGGACTAGCGGGAGGGCCGGCGGGGAGCTGTTTTTT.

The J gene is TRBJ1-1, the V gene TRBV30, with D uncertain. The CDR3 loop spans 13 amino acids. V lost 1 base and J lost 6, with 12 bases in between. Germline V gene lookup returns CDR1 GTSNPN and CDR2 SVGIG (reference sequence). The CDR3 here is CAWSALGGAEAFF. The CDR3 coding sequence is TGTGCCTGGAGTGCTTTGGGAGGTGCTGAAGCTTTCTTT.

This rearrangement joins TRBV9 to TRBJ2-3, with D perhaps matching TRBD2 (6 bases). Germline assignment: CDR1 SGDLS and CDR2 YYNGEE. This CDR3 has 14 amino acids. The V gene lost 4 bases and the J gene lost 10 bases, with 19 bases spanning the gap. CDR3 DNA: TGTGCCAGCAGCACGGGAGCGGTTGAGGTTTCGCAGTATTTT. This translates into CASSTGAVEVSQYF.

The chain combines TRBV5-1 with TRBJ2-3; no reliable D call. The V and J ends lost 3 bases and 3 bases respectively, with 11 bases between them. Germline assignment: CDR1 SGHRS and CDR2 YFSETQ. CDR3 length equals 14 residues. In nucleotides, the CDR3 is TGCGCCAGCAGCTCCGACTTTGCGACAGATACGCAGTATTTT. Translation gives CASSSDFATDTQYF.

The chain carries TRBV30 and TRBJ1-1, with D possibly being TRBD1 (5 bases). V gave up 4 bases and J gave up 3 bases, with 9 bases separating them. Germline values: CDR1 GTSNPN, CDR2 SVGIG (reference sequence). CDR3 size: 12 residues. The CDR3 loop reads CAWNGGYTEAFF. CDR3 in DNA: TGTGCCTGGAACGGGGGGTACACTGAAGCTTTCTTT. Combining the CDR3 with reference TRBV30 and TRBJ1-1 gives the whole variable domain SQTIHQWPATLVQPVGSPLSLECTVEGTSNPNLYWYRQAAGRGLQLLFYSVGIGQISSEVPQNLSASRPQDRQFILSSKKLLLSDSGFYLCAWNGGYTEAFFGQGTRLTVV.

This rearrangement joins TRBV14 to TRBJ1-6, with a weak D call TRBD1 (5 bases). The V and J ends lost 1 base and 6 bases respectively, with 19 bases between them. Germline lookup yields CDR1 SGHDN and CDR2 FVKESK. This CDR3 contains 18 residues. As DNA, the CDR3 is TGTGCCAGCAGCCAAGGATGGGGCAGGCCGTTTCTTAATTCACCCCTCCACTTT. The encoded protein is CASSQGWGRPFLNSPLHF.

The V call is TRBV12-5, the J call TRBJ2-2, with TRBD2 matching 10 bases. The CDR3 is 16 amino acids. V lost 1 base to trimming and J lost 6 bases; unmatched junction nucleotides: 5. CDR1 is LGHNT, CDR2 FRNRAP, per germline. The CDR3 DNA reads as TGTGCTAGTGGTTTGGGTACTAGCGGGATCCCCGGGGAGCTGTTTTTT. The encoded protein is CASGLGTSGIPGELFF.

This rearrangement joins TRBV4-2 to TRBJ1-1; the match to TRBD1 covers 12 bases. The CDR3 loop spans 18 amino acids. From germline, CDR1 is LGHNA and CDR2 YNFKEQ. Trimming removed 4 bases from V and 0 bases from J; junction bases left unmatched: 9. The CDR3 region is CASSPGPGQGAMNTEAFF. The CDR3 DNA follows: TGTGCCAGCAGCCCGGGGCCGGGACAGGGGGCCATGAACACTGAAGCTTTCTTT.

Details on this clone: Germline is not matched at one junction end, which may reflect a read error. The chain has TRBV20-1 and TRBJ1-1, with 9 bases that match TRBD1. The germline V gene has CDR1 DFQATT and CDR2 SNEGSKA (reference sequence). The CDR3 covers 15 residues. The CDR3 coding sequence is TGCAGTCCTAGTGGGGACAGGGCACGAGGCACTGAAGCTTTCTTT. This sequence encodes CSPSGDRARGTEAFF.

The chain is built from TRBV29-1 and TRBJ1-2; maybe TRBD1 (6 bases). V was cut by 5 bases and J by 5 bases, with 12 bases left in between. This CDR3 has 12 amino acids. The germline V gene has CDR1 SQVTM and CDR2 ANQGSEA. As DNA, the CDR3 is TGCAGCGTTCGGACAGCGGGATATGGCTACACCTTC. It is translated as CSVRTAGYGYTF.

The chain links TRBV29-1 to TRBJ2-7; TRBD1 might be the D (5 bases). The germline V gene has CDR1 SQVTM and CDR2 ANQGSEA. V dropped 5 bases and J dropped 2 bases, with 16 bases sitting between them. CDR3 length: 14 amino acids. The CDR3 spells CSVQKGEVTYEQYF. CDR3 DNA sequence: TGCAGCGTTCAGAAAGGGGAAGTCACCTACGAGCAGTACTTC.

This rearrangement joins TRBV7-2 to TRBJ1-3; D remains unclear. Germline V gene lookup returns CDR1 SGHTA and CDR2 FQGNSA. V lost 5 bases and J lost 0, with 14 bases in between. The CDR3 length is 16 residues. CDR3 residues: CASSLTRLSSGNTIYF. The CDR3 DNA is TGTGCCAGCAGCCTGACGCGGCTATCCTCTGGAAACACCATATATTTT.

The chain uses TRBV6-1 and TRBJ1-5; TRBD1 aligns across 8 bases. V trimming: 3 bases; J trimming: 4 bases; junction bases outside the gene matches: 5. The CDR3 contains 15 residues. The germline gives CDR1 MNHNS, CDR2 SASEGT. CDR3 DNA: TGTGCCAGCAGTGAGGACAGGGATTGGAATCAGCCCCAGCATTTT. Translating it yields CASSEDRDWNQPQHF.

This rearrangement joins TRBV19 to TRBJ1-1, with D tentatively TRBD1 (6 bases). The V end lost 6 bases, the J end lost 11 bases, and 19 bases lay between the germline ends. Germline CDR1 LNHDA, CDR2 SQIVND (reference sequence). The CDR3 loop spans 13 amino acids. For the CDR3, the DNA is TGTGCCAGTAGCCCGACAGCGATAAGGGGGGCTTTCTTT. Encoded protein: CASSPTAIRGAFF.

This chain connects TRBV4-2 to TRBJ1-4; TRBD1 aligns across 8 bases. Germline assignment: CDR1 LGHNA and CDR2 YNFKEQ. The CDR3 length is 15 residues. The J segment lost 6 bases and the V segment lost 0 bases, leaving 3 bases of the junction unmatched. CDR3 residues: CASSQELTGDEKLFF. The CDR3 DNA reads as TGTGCCAGCAGCCAAGAGTTGACAGGGGATGAAAAACTGTTTTTT.

This clone occurred a few times. The chain uses TRBV6-5 and TRBJ1-6; the match to TRBD1 covers 9 bases. The germline V gene encodes CDR1 MNHEY and CDR2 SVGAGI. The CDR3 is 15 residues long. V was clipped by 8 bases and J by 5 bases; unmatched bases: 7. CDR3 sequence: CASSLTGGDNSPLHF. The CDR3 region has the DNA TGTGCCAGCTCGCTGACAGGGGGAGATAATTCACCCCTCCACTTT.

The rearrangement uses TRBV6-6 and TRBJ1-5; no definite D call. Germline V lookup: CDR1 MNHNY, CDR2 SVGAGI (reference sequence). V was cut by 8 bases and J by 4 bases, with 9 bases left in between. The CDR3 is 12 residues long. The CDR3 loop is CASEESNQPQHF. The CDR3 nucleotides are TGTGCCAGCGAGGAGTCAAATCAGCCCCAGCATTTT.

The chain joins TRBV6-5 to TRBJ1-2, with TRBD1 matching over 8 bases. This CDR3 has 16 residues. CDR1 is MNHEY and CDR2 is SVGAGI in the germline V gene. V gave up 0 bases and J gave up 7 bases; unmatched junction bases: 10. CDR3 bases: TGTGCCAGCAGTTACTCGAGGACAGGGCCAAGTGGTGGCTACACCTTC. The encoded protein is CASSYSRTGPSGGYTF.

The chain couples TRBV19 to TRBJ2-6, with 8 bases identical to TRBD1. V shed 3 bases and J 2 bases; nucleotides not matched to a gene: 12. The V gene's germline CDR1 is LNHDA and CDR2 SQIVND (reference sequence). This CDR3 has 19 residues. The CDR3 reads CASSIPPGQGIPGANVLTF. CDR3 DNA sequence: TGTGCCAGTAGTATCCCGCCCGGACAGGGTATCCCTGGGGCCAACGTCCTGACTTTC.

The chain uses TRBV27 and TRBJ1-5; possibly TRBD1 for D (6 bases). CDR3 size: 16 residues. V was cut by 3 bases and J by 4 bases, with 16 bases left in between. Germline values: CDR1 MNHEY, CDR2 SMNVEV (reference sequence). The CDR3 loop is CASSLDERGKNQPQHF. As DNA, the CDR3 is TGTGCCAGCAGTTTGGATGAAAGGGGGAAAAATCAGCCCCAGCATTTT.

This clone came up once. The chain employs TRBV3-1 (or the pseudogene TRBV3-2) and TRBJ2-1, with D tentatively TRBD2 (7 bases). This CDR3 has 13 amino acids. Germline values: CDR1 LGHDT, CDR2 YNNKEL (reference sequence). Trimming took off 4 bases at V and 11 bases at J, with 15 bases between the two ends. The CDR3 region is CASSLRGGGKQFF. CDR3 sequence (DNA): TGTGCCAGCAGCCTCCGAGGGGGGGGTAAGCAGTTCTTC.

This clone was counted only a few times. This chain links TRBV7-2 with TRBJ2-5; 8 bases are shared with TRBD2. The CDR3 runs 14 residues. Per germline, CDR1 SGHTA and CDR2 FQGNSA. J was trimmed by 5 bases and V by 2 bases; bases with no gene match: 4. Here the CDR3 reads CASSLREGRETQYF. In DNA, the CDR3 is TGTGCCAGCAGCTTACGGGAGGGCCGGGAGACCCAGTACTTC. The whole variable domain, remainder taken from reference TRBV7-2 and TRBJ2-5, is GAGVSQSPSNKVTEKGKDVELRCDPISGHTALYWYRQSLGQGLEFLIYFQGNSAPDKSGLPSDRFSAERTGGSVSTLTIQRTQQEDSAVYLCASSLREGRETQYFGPGTRLLVL.

CDR3 sequence reads: CASKLDKNSPLHF. The CDR3 DNA is TGCGCCAGCAAACTCGACAAAAATTCACCCCTCCACTTT. The rearrangement uses TRBV5-1 and TRBJ1-6, with D uncertain. Deletions cut 6 bases from V and 7 bases from J, with 11 bases between. The CDR3 sequence is 13 residues long. From germline, CDR1 is SGHRS and CDR2 YFSETQ.

This chain uses TRBV5-4 with TRBJ2-5, with TRBD2 identical over 14 bases. Germline CDR1 reads SGHNT; CDR2 reads YYREEE (reference sequence). This CDR3 contains 15 residues. Trimming cost V 4 bases and J 5 bases; bases outside gene matches: 4. The CDR3 DNA sequence: TGTGCCAGCAGCAAGGGACTAGCGGGGGTTGAGACCCAGTACTTC. Protein sequence: CASSKGLAGVETQYF.

The sample holds one count of this clone. The J gene is TRBJ2-7, the V gene TRBV5-4, with 10 bases lining up with TRBD2. This CDR3 is 18 amino acids long. In germline, CDR1 is SGHNT, CDR2 YYREEE (reference sequence). V gave up 3 bases and J gave up 4 bases; unmatched junction bases: 16. The CDR3 coding sequence is TGTGCCAGCAGCTCGGCCACAGACCCTAGCGGGAGCATATACGAGCAGTACTTC. This gives the protein CASSSATDPSGSIYEQYF.

The chain recombines TRBV29-1 with TRBJ2-7, with 10 nucleotides matching TRBD1. The CDR3 has 12 amino acids. The V gene end was trimmed by 4 bases and the J gene end by 6 bases; junction bases not matched to a gene: 3. Germline CDR1 and CDR2: SQVTM and ANQGSEA. The CDR3 nucleotides read TGCAGCGTTGCGGGACAGGGGTTCGAGCAGTACTTC. Its translation: CSVAGQGFEQYF.